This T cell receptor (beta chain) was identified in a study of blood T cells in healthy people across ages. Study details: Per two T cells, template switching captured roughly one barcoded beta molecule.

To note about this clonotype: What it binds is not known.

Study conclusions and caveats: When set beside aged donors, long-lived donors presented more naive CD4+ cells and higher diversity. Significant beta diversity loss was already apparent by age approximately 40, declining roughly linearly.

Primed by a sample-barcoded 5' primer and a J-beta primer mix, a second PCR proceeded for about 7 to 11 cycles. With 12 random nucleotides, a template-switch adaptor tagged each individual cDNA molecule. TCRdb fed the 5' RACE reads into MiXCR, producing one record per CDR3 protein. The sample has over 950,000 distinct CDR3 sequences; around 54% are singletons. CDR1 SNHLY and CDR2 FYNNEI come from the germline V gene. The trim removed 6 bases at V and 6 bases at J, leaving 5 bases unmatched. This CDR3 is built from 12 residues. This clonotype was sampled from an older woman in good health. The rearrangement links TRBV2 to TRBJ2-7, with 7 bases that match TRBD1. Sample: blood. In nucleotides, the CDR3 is TGTGCCAGCAGGGACAACAGGGGCGAGCAGTACTTC. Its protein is CASRDNRGEQYF.